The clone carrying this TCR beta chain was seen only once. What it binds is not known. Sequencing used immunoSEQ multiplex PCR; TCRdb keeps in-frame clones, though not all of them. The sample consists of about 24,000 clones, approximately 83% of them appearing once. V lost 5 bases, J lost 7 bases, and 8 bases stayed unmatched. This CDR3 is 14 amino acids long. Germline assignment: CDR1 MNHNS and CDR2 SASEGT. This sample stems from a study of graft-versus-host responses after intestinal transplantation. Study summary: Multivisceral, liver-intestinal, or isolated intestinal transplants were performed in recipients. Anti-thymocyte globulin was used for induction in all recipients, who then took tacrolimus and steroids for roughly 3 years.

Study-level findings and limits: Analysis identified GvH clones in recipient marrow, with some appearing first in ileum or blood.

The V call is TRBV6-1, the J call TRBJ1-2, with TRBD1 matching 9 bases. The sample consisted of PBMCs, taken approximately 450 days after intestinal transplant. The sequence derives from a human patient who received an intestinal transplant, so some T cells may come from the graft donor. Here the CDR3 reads CASSSGQGGSGYTF. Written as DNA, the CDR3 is TGTGCCAGCAGTTCGGGACAGGGTGGCTCTGGCTACACCTTC.